Listed below are T cell receptor beta chains from one sample, sequenced in a study of neurological immune-mediated disorders. TCRdb recomputed calls from the 5' RACE reads with MiXCR, one row per CDR3 protein. Of roughly 36,000 distinct CDR3 sequences in the sample, 6.5% to 8.5% were seen once. The specimen sequenced was CD4+ T cells from blood. All receptors derive from a man in his forties or fifties in good health. Each CDR3 is given with its conserved first and last residue. A D gene is named only where the DNA matches it firmly. Size is stated for part of the rows, as once, few or many counts, or as a class when the clone is expanded.

clone size	V gene	D gene	J gene	CDR3 protein	CDR3 DNA
many	TRBV20-1	.	TRBJ2-6	CSASGARSGANVLTF	TGCAGTGCTTCAGGGGCCCGATCAGGGGCCAACGTCCTGACTTTC
many	TRBV5-4	TRBD1	TRBJ2-3	CASSRDRGTDTQYF	TGTGCCAGCAGCCGGGACAGGGGCACAGATACGCAGTATTTT
many	TRBV29-1	TRBD2	TRBJ2-7	CSVESGGSYEQYF	TGCAGCGTTGAGAGCGGGGGCTCCTACGAGCAGTACTTC
many	TRBV20-1	.	TRBJ2-3	CSAPASTDTQYF	TGCAGTGCGCCTGCTAGCACAGATACGCAGTATTTT
many	TRBV29-1	TRBD1	TRBJ2-3	CSVAPQGADTQYF	TGCAGCGTTGCCCCTCAGGGGGCAGATACGCAGTATTTT
many	TRBV29-1	.	TRBJ2-1	CSAAGLWGLNEQFF	TGCAGCGCAGCCGGGCTATGGGGACTCAATGAGCAGTTCTTC
many	TRBV20-1	.	TRBJ2-1	CSARGPDYNEQFF	TGCAGTGCTAGAGGGCCAGACTACAATGAGCAGTTCTTC
many	TRBV4-1	.	TRBJ2-1	CASTVHNEQFF	TGCGCCAGCACGGTCCACAATGAGCAGTTCTTC
many	TRBV7-9	.	TRBJ2-7	CASSFETGLEQYF	TGTGCCAGCAGCTTCGAAACAGGGCTCGAGCAGTACTTC
many	TRBV20-1	.	TRBJ2-4	CSANQGQRNIQYF	TGCAGTGCAAACCAAGGACAAAGGAACATTCAGTACTTC
.	TRBV20-1	TRBD1	TRBJ2-7	CSAKGAASYEQHF	TGCAGTGCTAAGGGGGCAGCCTCCTACGAGCAGCACTTC
many	TRBV5-1	.	TRBJ1-1	CASSGTGGNTEAFF	TGCGCCAGCAGCGGAACCGGGGGCAACACTGAAGCTTTCTTT
few	TRBV20-1	.	TRBJ2-2	CSAMNGESGELFF	TGCAGTGCTATGAACGGGGAGTCCGGGGAGCTGTTTTTT
many	TRBV7-9	.	TRBJ2-7	CASSFFQASYEQYF	TGTGCCAGCAGCTTCTTCCAGGCCTCATACGAGCAGTACTTC
many	TRBV20-1	.	TRBJ1-6	CSDRDESRGSSSPLHF	TGCAGTGACCGAGATGAGTCACGGGGATCTTCTTCACCCCTCCACTTT
many	TRBV4-1	.	TRBJ1-2	CASSQGTLNYGYTF	TGCGCCAGCAGCCAAGGGACGCTTAACTATGGCTACACCTTC
many	TRBV7-2	.	TRBJ2-1	CASSFGRDYNEQFF	TGTGCCAGCAGCTTCGGACGGGACTACAATGAGCAGTTCTTC
many	TRBV6-2/TRBV6-3	TRBD2	TRBJ2-7	CASISGPPLAEVGYEQYF	TGTGCCAGCATCTCCGGTCCACCTCTAGCGGAGGTGGGCTACGAGCAGTACTTC
many	TRBV20-1	TRBD2	TRBJ2-1	CSARDPGIAGIF	TGCAGTGCTAGAGACCCCGGGATAGCGGGGATCTTC
many	TRBV5-1	.	TRBJ2-3	CASSLQGAGTDTQYF	TGCGCCAGCAGCTTGCAGGGAGCAGGCACAGATACGCAGTATTTT
.	TRBV29-1	.	TRBJ2-3	CSVGGTITDTQYF	TGCAGCGTTGGCGGGACGATCACAGATACGCAGTATTTT
many	TRBV12-3/TRBV12-4	.	TRBJ1-5	CASSLNAQPQHF	TGTGCCAGCAGTTTAAATGCCCAGCCCCAGCATTTT
many	TRBV6-5	.	TRBJ2-5	CASSSASLVKTQYF	TGTGCCAGCAGTTCGGCTAGCCTTGTTAAGACCCAGTACTTC
many	TRBV4-3	TRBD1	TRBJ2-3	CASSQETTGSDTQYF	TGCGCCAGCAGCCAAGAGACGACAGGGTCAGATACGCAGTATTTT
many	TRBV28	.	TRBJ2-3	CASSLWQSPAYF	TGTGCCAGCAGTTTATGGCAGTCCCCGGCTTATTTT
many	TRBV18	.	TRBJ2-7	CASSPGLSSYEQYF	TGTGCCAGCTCACCAGGGCTAAGCTCCTACGAGCAGTACTTC
many	TRBV6-2/TRBV6-3	.	TRBJ2-7	CASSPRRQEIYEQYF	TGTGCCAGCAGCCCACGGAGGCAGGAGATTTACGAGCAGTACTTC
many	TRBV4-1	TRBD2	TRBJ2-4	CASSQESIAGGASSIQYF	TGCGCCAGCAGCCAAGAATCAATCGCCGGGGGGGCTTCAAGCATTCAGTACTTC
many	TRBV5-1	.	TRBJ2-3	CASSLDNPTDTQYF	TGCGCCAGCAGCTTGGACAATCCCACAGATACGCAGTATTTT
many	TRBV7-3	TRBD1	TRBJ2-2	CASSVTGSQAGELFF	TGTGCCAGCAGCGTGACAGGGTCCCAGGCCGGGGAGCTGTTTTTT
many	TRBV6-1	.	TRBJ1-5	CASSTTENQPQHF	TGTGCCAGCAGCACTACCGAAAATCAGCCCCAGCATTTT
many	TRBV7-2	TRBD2	TRBJ2-5	CASSLGLAGGTQYF	TGTGCCAGCAGCTTAGGACTAGCGGGAGGGACCCAGTACTTC
many	TRBV28	.	TRBJ2-1	CASSLGLIVHEQFF	TGTGCCAGCAGTTTAGGCCTCATTGTCCATGAGCAGTTCTTC
many	TRBV7-8	.	TRBJ2-3	CASSLLRADTQYF	TGTGCCAGCAGCTTGCTGCGGGCAGATACGCAGTATTTT
many	TRBV7-2	.	TRBJ2-1	CASSLFRRTNSYNEQFF	TGTGCCAGCAGCTTATTCCGACGGACAAACTCCTACAATGAGCAGTTCTTC
.	TRBV12-3/TRBV12-4	.	TRBJ2-2	CATLPGRINTGELFF	TGTGCCACCCTACCGGGCAGGATAAACACCGGGGAGCTGTTTTTT
many	TRBV6-2/TRBV6-3	TRBD2	TRBJ2-1	CASSTGASGMPVQFF	TGTGCCAGCAGTACCGGAGCTAGCGGGATGCCCGTGCAGTTCTTC
many	TRBV2	.	TRBJ2-1	CASSQGGGEQFF	TGTGCCAGCAGTCAGGGGGGGGGAGAGCAGTTCTTC
few	TRBV6-2/TRBV6-3	.	TRBJ2-7	CASSYKPLEAYEQYF	TGTGCCAGCAGTTATAAGCCCCTGGAGGCCTACGAGCAGTACTTC
many	TRBV5-1	.	TRBJ2-2	CASSLVSNPNTGELFF	TGCGCCAGCAGCTTAGTCAGCAATCCGAACACCGGGGAGCTGTTTTTT
many	TRBV5-1	TRBD2	TRBJ2-1	CASSLSPLAGGLNEQFF	TGCGCCAGCAGCTTGAGTCCCCTAGCGGGAGGCCTGAATGAGCAGTTCTTC
many	TRBV11-2	TRBD2	TRBJ2-7	CASSSRLAGGYEQYF	TGTGCCAGCAGCTCGAGACTAGCGGGAGGCTACGAGCAGTACTTC
many	TRBV7-2	TRBD2	TRBJ2-7	CASSPSGGDSYEQYF	TGTGCCAGCAGCCCTAGCGGGGGCGACTCCTACGAGCAGTACTTC
many	TRBV5-1	.	TRBJ2-3	CASSYRRADTQYF	TGCGCCAGCAGCTATAGGAGGGCAGATACGCAGTATTTT
.	TRBV2	TRBD2	TRBJ2-6	CASLAGFSGANVLTF	TGTGCCAGCCTAGCGGGATTCTCTGGGGCCAACGTCCTGACTTTC
few	TRBV15	.	TRBJ2-5	CATKTPGETQYF	TGTGCCACCAAAACACCGGGGGAGACCCAGTACTTC
many	TRBV20-1	.	TRBJ1-5	CSARGPRGQPQHF	TGCAGTGCTAGAGGTCCTCGCGGACAGCCCCAGCATTTT
many	TRBV20-1	TRBD1	TRBJ1-5	CSARVGQYNQPQHF	TGCAGTGCTAGAGTGGGACAGTACAATCAGCCCCAGCATTTT
many	TRBV28	.	TRBJ1-5	CASSRGGSNQPQHF	TGTGCCAGCAGTCGGGGGGGGAGCAATCAGCCCCAGCATTTT
many	TRBV20-1	.	TRBJ2-5	CSARPPLRNQETQYF	TGCAGTGCTAGACCCCCTCTTAGGAATCAAGAGACCCAGTACTTC
many	TRBV27	.	TRBJ2-1	CASSLNIELAEQFF	TGTGCCAGCAGTTTAAACATAGAGTTGGCCGAGCAGTTCTTC
.	TRBV28	.	TRBJ2-6	CASSFQPAGANVLTF	TGTGCCAGCAGTTTTCAGCCGGCTGGGGCCAACGTCCTGACTTTC
many	TRBV9	TRBD2	TRBJ2-1	CASSPHQRGTEQFF	TGTGCCAGCAGCCCCCACCAGCGGGGAACTGAGCAGTTCTTC
many	TRBV10-2	TRBD2	TRBJ2-1	CASRAGLAGGPVNEQFF	TGCGCCAGCAGGGCGGGACTAGCGGGAGGGCCTGTTAATGAGCAGTTCTTC